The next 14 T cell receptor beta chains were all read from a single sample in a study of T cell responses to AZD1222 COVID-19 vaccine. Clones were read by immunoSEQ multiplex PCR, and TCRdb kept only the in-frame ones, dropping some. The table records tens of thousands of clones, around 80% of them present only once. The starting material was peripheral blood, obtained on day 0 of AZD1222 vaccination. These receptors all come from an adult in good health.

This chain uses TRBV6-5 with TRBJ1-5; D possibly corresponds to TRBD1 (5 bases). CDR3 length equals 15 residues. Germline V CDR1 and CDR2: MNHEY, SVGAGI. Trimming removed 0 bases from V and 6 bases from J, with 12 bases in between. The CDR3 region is CASSYSSAGSQPQHF. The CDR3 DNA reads TGTGCCAGCAGTTACTCGAGTGCAGGGTCTCAGCCCCAGCATTTT.

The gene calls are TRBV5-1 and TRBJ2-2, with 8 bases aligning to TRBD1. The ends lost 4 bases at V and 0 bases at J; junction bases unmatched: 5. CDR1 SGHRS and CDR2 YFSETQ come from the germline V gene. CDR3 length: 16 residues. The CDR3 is CASSNRQGSNTGELFF. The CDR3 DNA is TGCGCCAGCAGCAACCGACAGGGGTCGAACACCGGGGAGCTGTTTTTT.

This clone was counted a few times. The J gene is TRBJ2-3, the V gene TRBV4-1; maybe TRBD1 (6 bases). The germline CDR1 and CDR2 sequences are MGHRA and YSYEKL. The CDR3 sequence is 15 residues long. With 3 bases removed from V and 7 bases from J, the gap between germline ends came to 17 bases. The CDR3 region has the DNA TGCGCCAGCAGCCAGGAATCTACAGGGCGAAATACGCAGTATTTT. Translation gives CASSQESTGRNTQYF.

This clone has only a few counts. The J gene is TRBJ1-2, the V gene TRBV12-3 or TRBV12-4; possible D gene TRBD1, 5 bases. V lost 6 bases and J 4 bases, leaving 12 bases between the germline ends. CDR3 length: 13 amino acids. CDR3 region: CASRAGGSYGYTF. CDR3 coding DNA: TGTGCCAGCAGGGCGGGGGGTAGCTATGGCTACACCTTC.

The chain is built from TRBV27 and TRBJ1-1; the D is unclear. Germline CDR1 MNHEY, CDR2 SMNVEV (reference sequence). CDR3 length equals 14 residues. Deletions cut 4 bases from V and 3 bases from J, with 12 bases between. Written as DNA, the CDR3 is TGTGCCAGCAGTTCGGGCCTCTGGGACACTGAAGCTTTCTTT. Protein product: CASSSGLWDTEAFF.

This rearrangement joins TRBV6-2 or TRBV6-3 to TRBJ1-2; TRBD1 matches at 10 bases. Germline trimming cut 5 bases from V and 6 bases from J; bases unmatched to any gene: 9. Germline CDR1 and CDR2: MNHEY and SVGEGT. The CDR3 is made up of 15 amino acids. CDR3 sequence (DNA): TGTGCCAGCAGTACCGACAGGGGGCCGGGGGATGGCTACACCTTC. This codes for CASSTDRGPGDGYTF.

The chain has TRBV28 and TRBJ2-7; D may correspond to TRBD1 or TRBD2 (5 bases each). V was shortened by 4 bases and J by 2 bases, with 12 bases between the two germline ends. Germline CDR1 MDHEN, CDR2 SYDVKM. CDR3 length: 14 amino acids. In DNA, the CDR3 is TGTGCCAGCAGTTCGGGGACCGCAACCTACGAGCAGTACTTC. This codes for CASSSGTATYEQYF.

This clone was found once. This CDR3 is CARRSEGNTIYF. CDR3 in DNA: TGCGCCAGACGTAGTGAGGGAAACACCATATATTTT. The chain couples TRBV10-1 to TRBJ1-3, with no clear D. The CDR3 runs 12 residues. V was shortened by 9 bases and J by 4 bases, with 10 bases between the two germline ends. From germline, CDR1 is WNHNN and CDR2 SYGVQD (reference sequence).

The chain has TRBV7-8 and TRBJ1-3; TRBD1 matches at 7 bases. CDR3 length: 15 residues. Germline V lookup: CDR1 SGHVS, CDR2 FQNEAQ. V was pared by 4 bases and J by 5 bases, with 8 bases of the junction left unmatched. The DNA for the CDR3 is TGTGCCAGCAGCTCCCGGGACAGCAGCCGAAACACCATATATTTT. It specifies CASSSRDSSRNTIYF.

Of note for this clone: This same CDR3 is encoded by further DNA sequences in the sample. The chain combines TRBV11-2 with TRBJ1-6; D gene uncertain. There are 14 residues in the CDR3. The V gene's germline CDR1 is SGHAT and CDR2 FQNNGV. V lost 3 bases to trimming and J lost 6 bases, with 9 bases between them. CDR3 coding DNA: TGTGCCAGCAGCTTTCCCGCGAGTAATTCACCCCTCCACTTT. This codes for CASSFPASNSPLHF.

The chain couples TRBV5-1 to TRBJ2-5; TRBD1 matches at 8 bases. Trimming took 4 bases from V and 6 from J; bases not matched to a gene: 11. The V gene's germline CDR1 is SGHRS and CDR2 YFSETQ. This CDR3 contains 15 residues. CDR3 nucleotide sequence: TGCGCCAGCAGCCCCGGCCTGCAGGGGGCAAAGACCCAGTACTTC. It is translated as CASSPGLQGAKTQYF.

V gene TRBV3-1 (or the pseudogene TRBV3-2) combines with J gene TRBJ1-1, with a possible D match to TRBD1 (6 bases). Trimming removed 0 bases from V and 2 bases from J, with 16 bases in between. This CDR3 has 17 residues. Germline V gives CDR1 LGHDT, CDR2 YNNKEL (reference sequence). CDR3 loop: CASSQDQIIQGNTEAFF. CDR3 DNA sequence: TGTGCCAGCAGCCAAGACCAGATTATACAGGGAAACACTGAAGCTTTCTTT.

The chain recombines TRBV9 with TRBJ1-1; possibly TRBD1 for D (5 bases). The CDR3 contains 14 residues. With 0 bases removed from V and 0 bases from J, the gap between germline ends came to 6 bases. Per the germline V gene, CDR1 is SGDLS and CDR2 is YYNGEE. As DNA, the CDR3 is TGTGCCAGCAGCGTAGGGGGGGTGAACACTGAAGCTTTCTTT. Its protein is CASSVGGVNTEAFF. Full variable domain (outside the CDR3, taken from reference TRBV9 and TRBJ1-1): DSGVTQTPKHLITATGQRVTLRCSPRSGDLSVYWYQQSLDQGLQFLIQYYNGEERAKGNILERFSAQQFPDLHSELNLSSLELGDSALYFCASSVGGVNTEAFFGQGTRLTVV.

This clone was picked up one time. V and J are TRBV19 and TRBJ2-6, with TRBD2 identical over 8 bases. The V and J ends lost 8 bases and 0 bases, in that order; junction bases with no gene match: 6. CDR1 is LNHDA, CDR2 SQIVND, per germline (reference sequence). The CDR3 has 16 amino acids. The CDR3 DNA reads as TGTGCCAGTTCGGCGGGAGGCTTCTCTGGGGCCAACGTCCTGACTTTC. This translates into CASSAGGFSGANVLTF.